Here is one T cell receptor beta chain with its context. Original processing notes: Reference gene primers were amplified, and this amplification served to estimate nucleated cell counts. Profiled with immunoSEQ multiplex PCR; TCRdb holds only in-frame clones, not every one. That table furnishes V, J and clone size, whereas the DNA furnished D and trimming. The table lists 380,000 or so clones, approximately 86% of them singletons. These data come from a study of blood T cell repertoires in COVID-19. Background on the study: PBMCs, B-cell-depleted T cells, or T cells were the source of the cDNA or gDNA that made up the material.

The germline V gene encodes CDR1 ENHRY and CDR2 SYGVKD. V was shortened by 2 bases and J by 6 bases, with 13 bases between the two germline ends. The CDR3 covers 14 residues. The origin of this receptor is a woman aged 40 to 50 with acute COVID-19. This chain uses TRBV10-3 with TRBJ1-2, with D possibly being TRBD1 (6 bases). The specimen was PBMCs or T cells enriched from blood (not recorded which). Here the CDR3 DNA reads TGTGCCATCAGTGAGGTAGGGGCAGGGGATGGCTACACCTTC. It codes for CAISEVGAGDGYTF.